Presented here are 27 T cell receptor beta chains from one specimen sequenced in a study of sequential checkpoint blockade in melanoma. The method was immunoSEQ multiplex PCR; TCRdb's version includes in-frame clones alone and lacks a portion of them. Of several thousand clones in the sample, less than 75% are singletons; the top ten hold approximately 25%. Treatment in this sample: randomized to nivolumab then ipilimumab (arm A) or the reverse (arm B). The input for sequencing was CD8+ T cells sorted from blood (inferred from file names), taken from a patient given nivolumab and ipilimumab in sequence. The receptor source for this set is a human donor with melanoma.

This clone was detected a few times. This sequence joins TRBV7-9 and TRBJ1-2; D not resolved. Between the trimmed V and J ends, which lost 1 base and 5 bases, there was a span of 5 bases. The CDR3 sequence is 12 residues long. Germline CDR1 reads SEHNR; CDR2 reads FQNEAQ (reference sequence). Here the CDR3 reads CASSLDQYGYTF. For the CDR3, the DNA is TGTGCCAGCAGCTTAGACCAGTATGGCTACACCTTC.

The CDR3 bases are TGTGCCTGGTATAACAAAGACTCCTACGAGCAGTACTTC. This gives the protein CAWYNKDSYEQYF. J is TRBJ2-7 and V is TRBV30; no clear D. Trimming pared 5 bases from V and 0 bases from J, leaving 11 bases between. Germline V gene lookup returns CDR1 GTSNPN and CDR2 SVGIG (reference sequence). The CDR3 is 13 amino acids.

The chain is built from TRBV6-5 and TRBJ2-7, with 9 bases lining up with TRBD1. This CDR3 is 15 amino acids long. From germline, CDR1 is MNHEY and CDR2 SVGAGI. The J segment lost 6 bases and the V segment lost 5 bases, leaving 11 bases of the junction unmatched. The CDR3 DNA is TGTGCCAGCAGTCCTACAGGGGGCTATTACGTCGAGCAGTACTTC. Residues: CASSPTGGYYVEQYF.

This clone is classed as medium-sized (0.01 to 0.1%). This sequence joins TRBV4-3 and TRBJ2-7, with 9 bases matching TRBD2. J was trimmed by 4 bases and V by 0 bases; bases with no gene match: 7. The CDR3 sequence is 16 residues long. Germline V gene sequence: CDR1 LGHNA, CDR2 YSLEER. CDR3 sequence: CASSQEEGSGSYEQYF. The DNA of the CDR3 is TGCGCCAGCAGCCAAGAGGAGGGTAGCGGGAGTTACGAGCAGTACTTC.

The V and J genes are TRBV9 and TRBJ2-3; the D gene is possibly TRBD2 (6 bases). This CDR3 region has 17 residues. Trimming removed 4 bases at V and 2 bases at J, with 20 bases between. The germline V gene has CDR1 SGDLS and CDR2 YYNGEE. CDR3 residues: CASSLTGGRDFTDTQYF. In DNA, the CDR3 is TGTGCCAGCAGCCTTACTGGCGGGCGGGATTTCACAGATACGCAGTATTTT.

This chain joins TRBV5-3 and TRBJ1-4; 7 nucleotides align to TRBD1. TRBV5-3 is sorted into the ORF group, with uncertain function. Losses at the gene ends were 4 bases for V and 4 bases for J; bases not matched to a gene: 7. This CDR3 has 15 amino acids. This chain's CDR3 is CARSDRGLGNEKLFF. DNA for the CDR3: TGTGCCAGAAGCGATAGGGGGCTGGGTAATGAAAAACTGTTTTTT.

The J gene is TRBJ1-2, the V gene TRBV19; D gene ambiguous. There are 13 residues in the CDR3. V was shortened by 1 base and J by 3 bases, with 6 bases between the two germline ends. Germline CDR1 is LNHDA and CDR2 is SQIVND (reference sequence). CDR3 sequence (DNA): TGTGCCAGTAGTATAGGTACAGACTATGGCTACACCTTC. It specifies CASSIGTDYGYTF.

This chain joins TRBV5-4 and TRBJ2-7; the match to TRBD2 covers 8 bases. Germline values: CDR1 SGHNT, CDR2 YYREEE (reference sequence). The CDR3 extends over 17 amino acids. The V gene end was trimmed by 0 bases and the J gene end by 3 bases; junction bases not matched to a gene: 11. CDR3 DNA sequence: TGTGCCAGCAGCTTGGGTTACTCGCGGGGGGCTGACTACGAGCAGTACTTC. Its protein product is CASSLGYSRGADYEQYF.

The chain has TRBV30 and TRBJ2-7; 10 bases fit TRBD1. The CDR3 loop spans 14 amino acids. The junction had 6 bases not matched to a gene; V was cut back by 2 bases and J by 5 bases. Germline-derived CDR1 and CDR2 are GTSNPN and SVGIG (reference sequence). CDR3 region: CAWSTGTGVNEQYF. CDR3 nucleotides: TGTGCCTGGAGTACCGGGACAGGGGTGAACGAGCAGTACTTC.

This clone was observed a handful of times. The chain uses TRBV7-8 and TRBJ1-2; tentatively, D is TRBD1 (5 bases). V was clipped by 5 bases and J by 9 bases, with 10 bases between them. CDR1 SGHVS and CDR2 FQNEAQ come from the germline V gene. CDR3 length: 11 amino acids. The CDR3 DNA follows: TGTGCCAGCAGCCAGGGACTCCGCTACACCTTC. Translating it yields CASSQGLRYTF.

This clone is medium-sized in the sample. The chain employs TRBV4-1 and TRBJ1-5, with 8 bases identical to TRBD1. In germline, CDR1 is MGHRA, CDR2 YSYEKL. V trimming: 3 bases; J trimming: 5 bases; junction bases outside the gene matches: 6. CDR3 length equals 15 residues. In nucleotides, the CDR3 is TGCGCCAGCAGCCAGACGATACAGGGGGATCAGCCCCAGCATTTT. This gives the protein CASSQTIQGDQPQHF.

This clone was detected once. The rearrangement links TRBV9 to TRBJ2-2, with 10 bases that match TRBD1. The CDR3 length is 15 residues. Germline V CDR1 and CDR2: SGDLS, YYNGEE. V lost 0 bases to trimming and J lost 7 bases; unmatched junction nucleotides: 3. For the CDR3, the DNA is TGTGCCAGCAGCGTAGCCGGGACAGGGGACGGGGAGCTGTTTTTT. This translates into CASSVAGTGDGELFF.

In nucleotides, the CDR3 is TGCGCCACCAACCTTAGCGGGAGGACCTACAATGAGCAGTTCTTC. It translates to CATNLSGRTYNEQFF. V is TRBV23-1 and J is TRBJ2-1; 10 bases agree with TRBD2. TRBV23-1 is labeled an ORF, and its function is uncertain. The V gene end was trimmed by 10 bases and the J gene end by 2 bases; junction bases not matched to a gene: 8. The CDR3 is 15 amino acids.

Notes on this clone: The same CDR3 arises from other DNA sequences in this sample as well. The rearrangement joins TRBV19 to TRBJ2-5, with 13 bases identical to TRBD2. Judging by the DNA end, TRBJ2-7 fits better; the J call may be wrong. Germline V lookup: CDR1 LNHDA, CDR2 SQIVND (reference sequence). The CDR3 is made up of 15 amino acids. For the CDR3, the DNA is TGTGCCAGTAGTATAACTAGCGGGAGGGCATACGAGCAGTACTTC. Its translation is CASSITSGRAYEQYF.

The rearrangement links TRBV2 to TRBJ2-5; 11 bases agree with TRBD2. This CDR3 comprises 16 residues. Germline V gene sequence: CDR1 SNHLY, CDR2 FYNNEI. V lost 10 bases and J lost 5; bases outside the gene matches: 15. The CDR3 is CATLALGVAGGETQYF. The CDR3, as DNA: TGTGCCACCCTTGCCTTAGGGGTAGCGGGAGGGGAGACCCAGTACTTC.

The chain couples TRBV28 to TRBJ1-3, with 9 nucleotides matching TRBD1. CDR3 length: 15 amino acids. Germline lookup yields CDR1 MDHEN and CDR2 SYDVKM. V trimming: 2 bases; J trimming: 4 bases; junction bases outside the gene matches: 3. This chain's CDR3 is CASSLPGTGGNTIYF. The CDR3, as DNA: TGTGCCAGCAGTTTACCAGGGACAGGGGGAAACACCATATATTTT.

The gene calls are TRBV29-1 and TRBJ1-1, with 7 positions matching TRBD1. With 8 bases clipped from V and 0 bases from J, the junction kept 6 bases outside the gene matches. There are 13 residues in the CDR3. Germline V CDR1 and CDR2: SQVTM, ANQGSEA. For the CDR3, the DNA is TGCAGCTCCCAGGGGGGCCTGAACACTGAAGCTTTCTTT. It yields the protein CSSQGGLNTEAFF.

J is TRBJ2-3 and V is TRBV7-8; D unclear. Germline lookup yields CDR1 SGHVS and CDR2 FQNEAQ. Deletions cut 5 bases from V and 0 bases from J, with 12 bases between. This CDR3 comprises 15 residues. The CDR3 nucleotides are TGTGCCAGCAGCCCCCTACGGGTTAGCACAGATACGCAGTATTTT. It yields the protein CASSPLRVSTDTQYF.

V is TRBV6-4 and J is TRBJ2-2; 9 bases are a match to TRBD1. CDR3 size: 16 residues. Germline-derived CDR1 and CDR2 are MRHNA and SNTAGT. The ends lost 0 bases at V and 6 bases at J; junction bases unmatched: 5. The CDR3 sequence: CASSDSKDRGAGELFF. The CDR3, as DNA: TGTGCCAGCAGTGACTCTAAGGACAGGGGCGCCGGGGAGCTGTTTTTT.

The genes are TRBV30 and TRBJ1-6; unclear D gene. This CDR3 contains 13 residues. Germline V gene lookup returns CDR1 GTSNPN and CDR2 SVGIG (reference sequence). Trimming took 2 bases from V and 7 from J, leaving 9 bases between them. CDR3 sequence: CAWSPESNSPLHF. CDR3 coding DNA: TGTGCCTGGAGTCCCGAGTCGAATTCACCCCTCCACTTT.

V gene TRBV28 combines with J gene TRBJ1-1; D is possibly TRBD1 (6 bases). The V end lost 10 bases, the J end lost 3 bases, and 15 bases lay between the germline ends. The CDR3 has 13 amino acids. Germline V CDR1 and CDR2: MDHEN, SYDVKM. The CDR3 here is CATQQGGDTEAFF. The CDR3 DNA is TGTGCCACCCAACAGGGAGGGGACACTGAAGCTTTCTTT.

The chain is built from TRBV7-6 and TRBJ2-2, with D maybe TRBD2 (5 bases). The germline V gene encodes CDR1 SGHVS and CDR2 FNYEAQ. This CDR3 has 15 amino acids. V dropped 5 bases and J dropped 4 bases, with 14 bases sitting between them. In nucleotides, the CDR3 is TGTGCCAGCAGCGAGCGGTGGTCGGGCACCGGGGAGCTGTTTTTT. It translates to CASSERWSGTGELFF.

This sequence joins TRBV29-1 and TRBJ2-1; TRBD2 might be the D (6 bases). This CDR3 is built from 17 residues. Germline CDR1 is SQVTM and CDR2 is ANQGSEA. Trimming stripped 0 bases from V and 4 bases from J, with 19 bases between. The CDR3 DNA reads TGCAGCGTTGAAGATATTGGGAGAGCGGGCCCTTACAATGAGCAGTTCTTC. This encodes CSVEDIGRAGPYNEQFF.

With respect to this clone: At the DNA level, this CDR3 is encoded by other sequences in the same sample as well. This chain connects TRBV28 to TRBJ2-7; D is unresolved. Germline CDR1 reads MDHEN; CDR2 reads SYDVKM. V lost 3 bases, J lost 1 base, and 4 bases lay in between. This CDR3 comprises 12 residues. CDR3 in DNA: TGTGCCAGCAGTTTTAGTTCCTACGAGCAGTACTTC. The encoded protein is CASSFSSYEQYF.

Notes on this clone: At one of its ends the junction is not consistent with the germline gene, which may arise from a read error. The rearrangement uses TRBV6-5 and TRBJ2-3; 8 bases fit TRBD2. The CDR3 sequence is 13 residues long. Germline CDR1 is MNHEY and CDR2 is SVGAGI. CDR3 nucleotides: TGTGCCTGCAGCGGGAGAGAGACAGATACGCAGTATTTT. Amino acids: CACSGRETDTQYF.

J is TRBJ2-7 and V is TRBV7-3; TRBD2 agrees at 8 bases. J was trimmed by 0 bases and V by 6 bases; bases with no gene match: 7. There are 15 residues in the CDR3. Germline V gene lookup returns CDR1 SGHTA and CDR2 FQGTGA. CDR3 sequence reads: CASSLLAGPSYEQYF. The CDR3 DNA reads TGTGCCAGCAGTCTTTTAGCGGGGCCCTCCTACGAGCAGTACTTC.

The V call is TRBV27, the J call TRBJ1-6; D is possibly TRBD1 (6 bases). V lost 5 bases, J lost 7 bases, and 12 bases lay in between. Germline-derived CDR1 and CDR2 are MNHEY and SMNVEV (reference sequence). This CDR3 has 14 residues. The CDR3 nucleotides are TGTGCCAGCAGTCCCCAGGGGTACAATTCACCCCTCCACTTT. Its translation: CASSPQGYNSPLHF.